This entry concerns a single T cell receptor beta chain. Its antigen is currently unknown. Here immunoSEQ multiplex PCR was the method, and the copy in TCRdb shows in-frame clones only, minus some. This sample carries roughly 120,000 clones, 80% to 95% of them seen once, and the ten largest clones take just over 4%. The sample comes from a study of T cell responses to AZD1222 COVID-19 vaccine. Whole-study results and caveats: Elevations in Spike-specific TCR breadth and depth followed administration of two AZD1222 doses. Researchers report vaccine-associated CD4 TCRs spanning spike, with dominance at 160-218 and 743-854. Nearly half of spike-specific TCRs reportedly target variant regions that are unmutated in the B.1.351 and B.1.1.7 variants. Among the donors, most were white British and more were female, and clonal diversity was possibly underestimated.

The sequence was obtained from an adult who received the MenACWY meningococcal vaccine as a control. Specimen: peripheral blood, collected 28 days after the second dose of the MenACWY control vaccine.

CDR3 coding DNA: TGTGCCTGGAGGAGTGGTTATACGACCGCTCAAGAGACCCAGTACTTC. It is translated as CAWRSGYTTAQETQYF. V is TRBV30 and J is TRBJ2-5; D unresolved. Germline V gene lookup returns CDR1 GTSNPN and CDR2 SVGIG (reference sequence). This CDR3 comprises 16 residues. V was pared by 3 bases and J by 2 bases, with 19 bases between.